This TCR beta chain derives from a study of monozygotic twins with inflammatory bowel disease. TCRdb derives one entry per CDR3 protein from the 5' RACE reads, leaving out DNA. In total, the table holds over 90,000 distinct CDR3 sequences. CDR3 length equals 15 residues. Germline CDR1 and CDR2: LGHNA and YSLEER. Sequenced: blood. The chain has TRBV4-3 and TRBJ2-7; TCRdb picks TRBD2, but there is no DNA to check that call. The source is a human donor with ulcerative colitis or Crohn's disease, or a healthy co-twin of an affected twin (not recorded which). The chain's CDR3 is CASSQDWLAGREQYF.